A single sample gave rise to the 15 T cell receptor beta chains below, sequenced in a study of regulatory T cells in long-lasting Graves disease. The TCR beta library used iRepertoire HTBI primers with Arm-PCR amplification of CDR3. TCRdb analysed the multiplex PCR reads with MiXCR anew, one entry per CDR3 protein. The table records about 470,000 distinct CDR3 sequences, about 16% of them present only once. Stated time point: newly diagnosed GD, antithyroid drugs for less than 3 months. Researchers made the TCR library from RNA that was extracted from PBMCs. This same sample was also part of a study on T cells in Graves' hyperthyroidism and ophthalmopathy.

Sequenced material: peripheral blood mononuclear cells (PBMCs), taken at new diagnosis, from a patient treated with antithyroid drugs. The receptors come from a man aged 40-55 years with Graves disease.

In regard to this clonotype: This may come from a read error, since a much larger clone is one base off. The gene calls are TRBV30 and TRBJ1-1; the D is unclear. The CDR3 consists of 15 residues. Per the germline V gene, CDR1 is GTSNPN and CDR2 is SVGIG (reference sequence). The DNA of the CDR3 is TGTGCCTGGAGATACCACCAGGAAACGAACACTGAAGCTCTCTTT. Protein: CAWRYHQETNTEALF.

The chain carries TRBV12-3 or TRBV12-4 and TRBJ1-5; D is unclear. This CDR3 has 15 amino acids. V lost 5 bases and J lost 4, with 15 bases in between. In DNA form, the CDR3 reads TGTGCCAGCAGTCTTCTCGGCGGCGGAAATCAGCCCCAGCATTTT. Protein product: CASSLLGGGNQPQHF.

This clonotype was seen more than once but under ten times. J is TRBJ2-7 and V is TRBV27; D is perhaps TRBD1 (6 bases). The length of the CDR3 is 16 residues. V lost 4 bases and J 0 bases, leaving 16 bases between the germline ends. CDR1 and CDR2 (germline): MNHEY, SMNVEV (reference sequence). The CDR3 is CASSSHRWTVSYEQYF. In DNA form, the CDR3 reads TGTGCCAGCAGTTCACATCGATGGACAGTCTCCTACGAGCAGTACTTC.

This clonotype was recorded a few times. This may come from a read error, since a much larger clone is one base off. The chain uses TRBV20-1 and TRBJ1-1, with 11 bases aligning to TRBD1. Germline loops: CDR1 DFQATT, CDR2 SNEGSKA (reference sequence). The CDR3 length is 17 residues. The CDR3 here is CSARGWGDRGLNTEALF. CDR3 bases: TGCAGTGCTAGAGGGTGGGGGGACAGGGGGTTGAACACTGAAGCTCTCTTT.

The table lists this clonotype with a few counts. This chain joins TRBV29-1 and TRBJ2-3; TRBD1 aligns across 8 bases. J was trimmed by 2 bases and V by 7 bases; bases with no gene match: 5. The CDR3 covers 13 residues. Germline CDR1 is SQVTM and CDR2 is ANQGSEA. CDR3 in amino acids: CSEYRGVTDTQYF. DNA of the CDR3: TGCAGCGAATACAGGGGGGTCACAGATACGCAGTATTTT.

CDR3 sequence (DNA): TGCGCCAGCAGCCCGACAGGGACCTATGTAGCTTTCTTT. This gives the protein CASSPTGTYVAFF. V gene TRBV5-1 combines with J gene TRBJ1-1; 7 bases align to TRBD1. The germline gives CDR1 SGHRS, CDR2 YFSETQ. V lost 4 bases and J lost 10; bases outside the gene matches: 10. The CDR3 contains 13 residues.

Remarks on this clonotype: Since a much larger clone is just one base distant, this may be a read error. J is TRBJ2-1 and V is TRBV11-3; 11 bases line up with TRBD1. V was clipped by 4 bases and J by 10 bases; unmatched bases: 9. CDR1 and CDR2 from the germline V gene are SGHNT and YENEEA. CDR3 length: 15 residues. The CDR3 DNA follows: TGTGCCAGCAGCTCCCACGGACAGGGGGCGGACGAGCAGTTCTTC. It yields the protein CASSSHGQGADEQFF.

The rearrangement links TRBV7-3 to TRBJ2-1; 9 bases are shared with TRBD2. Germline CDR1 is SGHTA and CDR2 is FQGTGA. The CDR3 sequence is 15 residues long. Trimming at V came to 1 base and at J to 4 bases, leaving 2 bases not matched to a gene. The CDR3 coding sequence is TGTGCCAGCAGCTTAAGGCGGGAGGGTTACAATGAGCAGTTCTTC. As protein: CASSLRREGYNEQFF.

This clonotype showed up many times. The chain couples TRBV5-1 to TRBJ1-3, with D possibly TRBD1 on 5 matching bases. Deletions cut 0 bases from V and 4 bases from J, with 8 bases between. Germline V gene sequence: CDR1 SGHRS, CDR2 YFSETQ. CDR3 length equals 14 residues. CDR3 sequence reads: CASSLDRKGNTIYF. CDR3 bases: TGCGCCAGCAGCTTGGACAGGAAAGGAAACACCATATATTTT. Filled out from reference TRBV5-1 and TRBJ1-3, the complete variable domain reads KAGVTQTPRYLIKTRGQQVTLSCSPISGHRSVSWYQQTPGQGLQFLFEYFSETQRNKGNFPGRFSGRQFSNSRSEMNVSTLELGDSALYLCASSLDRKGNTIYFGEGSWLTVV.

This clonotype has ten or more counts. DNA of the CDR3: TGCAGTGCTAGAGTTGAGGGGGCAAAAGAGCAGTTCTTC. Its translation: CSARVEGAKEQFF. The chain joins TRBV20-1 to TRBJ2-1, with 7 nucleotides matching TRBD1. Germline CDR1 is DFQATT and CDR2 is SNEGSKA (reference sequence). V dropped 1 base and J dropped 10; count of bases not matched to a gene: 7. The CDR3 is made up of 13 amino acids.

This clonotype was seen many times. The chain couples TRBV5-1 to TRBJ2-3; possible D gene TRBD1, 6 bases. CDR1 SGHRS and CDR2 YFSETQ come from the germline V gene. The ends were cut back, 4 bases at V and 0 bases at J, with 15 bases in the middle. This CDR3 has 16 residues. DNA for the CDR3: TGCGCCAGCAGCAGTGCTACAGGGTTGAGCACAGATACGCAGTATTTT. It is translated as CASSSATGLSTDTQYF.

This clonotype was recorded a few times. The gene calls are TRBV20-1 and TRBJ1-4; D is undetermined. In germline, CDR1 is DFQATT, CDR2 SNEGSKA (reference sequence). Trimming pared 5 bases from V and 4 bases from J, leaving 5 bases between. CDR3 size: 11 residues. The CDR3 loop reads CSAVSNEKLFF. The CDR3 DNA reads TGCAGTGCTGTCAGTAATGAAAAACTGTTTTTT.

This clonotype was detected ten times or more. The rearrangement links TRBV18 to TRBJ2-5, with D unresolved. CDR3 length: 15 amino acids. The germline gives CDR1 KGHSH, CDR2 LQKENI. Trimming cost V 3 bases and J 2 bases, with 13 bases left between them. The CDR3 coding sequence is TGTGCCAGCTCACCGTTGAGAACAGATCAAGAGACCCAGTACTTC. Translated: CASSPLRTDQETQYF.

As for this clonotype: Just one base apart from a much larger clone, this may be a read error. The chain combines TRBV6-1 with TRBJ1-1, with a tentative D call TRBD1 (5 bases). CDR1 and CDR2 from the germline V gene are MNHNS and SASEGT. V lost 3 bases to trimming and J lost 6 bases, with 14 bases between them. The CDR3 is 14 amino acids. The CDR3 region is CASSEGPRGAEAFF. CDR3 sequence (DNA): TGTGCCAGCAGTGAGGGACCTCGGGGCGCTGAAGCTTTCTTT.

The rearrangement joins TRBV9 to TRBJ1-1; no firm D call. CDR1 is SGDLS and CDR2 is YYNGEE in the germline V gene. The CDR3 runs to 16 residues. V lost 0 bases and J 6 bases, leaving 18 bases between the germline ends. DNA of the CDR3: TGTGCCAGCAGCGTAGGGGGTTCACCCGAGAGGTCTGAAGCTTTCTTT. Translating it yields CASSVGGSPERSEAFF.